This T cell receptor (beta chain) was identified during a study of blood T cell repertoires in COVID-19. Turning to the study itself: PBMCs, B-cell-depleted T cells, or T cells were the source of the cDNA or gDNA that made up the material.

The table came from immunoSEQ multiplex PCR; TCRdb's copy has only in-frame clones and leaves some out. The sample comprises roughly 150,000 clones, around 80% of which are singletons, and more than 5.5% rests with the top ten. The CDR3 loop spans 15 amino acids. Deletions cut 4 bases from V and 1 base from J, with 13 bases between. Germline V CDR1 and CDR2: SGHVS, FNYEAQ. Participant-given clinical history determined each cohort assignment. Resolution of symptoms, clearance, or two negative PCRs was present in recovered Cohort 3 donors. This clonotype was sampled from a man aged 50-60 years who had recovered from COVID-19. The V call is TRBV7-6, the J call TRBJ1-1; D might be TRBD1 (5 bases). Sample: PBMCs or T cells enriched from blood (not recorded which). CDR3 bases: TGTGCCAGCAGCTCCCAACCGGGGGGGAACACTGAAGCTTTCTTT. This encodes CASSSQPGGNTEAFF.